The TCR beta chain described here comes from a study of control samples from healthy donors and cancer patients. The V and J ends lost 4 bases and 7 bases, in that order; junction bases with no gene match: 4. From germline, CDR1 is LGHDT and CDR2 YNNKEL (reference sequence). The CDR3 extends over 14 amino acids. The method was immunoSEQ multiplex PCR; TCRdb's version includes in-frame clones alone and lacks a portion of them. The sample yields some 130,000 clones, around nine tenths seen once. In its sample, this clone was seen once. This clonotype was obtained from a man younger than 30 in good health. The chain has TRBV3-1 (or the pseudogene TRBV3-2) and TRBJ1-6; TRBD1 matches at 7 bases. Sequenced: blood. DNA of the CDR3: TGTGCCAGCAGCCCCAGGGGGTTGAATTCACCCCTCCACTTT. Translation: CASSPRGLNSPLHF.